A single sample gave rise to the 2 T cell receptor beta chains below, sequenced in a study of T cells in Graves' hyperthyroidism and ophthalmopathy. The investigators amplified TCR beta CDR3 regions from RNA transcripts. First-round RT-PCR with HTBI primers amplified the TCR CDR3 region. TCRdb analysed the multiplex PCR reads with MiXCR anew, one entry per CDR3 protein. The sample records under 300,000 distinct CDR3 sequences, 20% to 25% being singletons. Input material: blood. These receptors came from a man under 40 with Graves' ophthalmopathy.

This clonotype occurred many times. The chain joins TRBV7-8 to TRBJ1-2; D gene uncertain. The V and J ends lost 1 base and 4 bases respectively, with 10 bases between them. The CDR3 runs 14 residues. CDR1 and CDR2 from the germline V gene are SGHVS and FQNEAQ. The CDR3 loop reads CASSLVDGFYGYTF. The DNA for the CDR3 is TGTGCCAGCAGCTTAGTGGACGGCTTCTATGGCTACACCTTC.

The rearrangement joins TRBV10-3 to TRBJ1-4; the match to TRBD1 covers 7 bases. The CDR3 covers 13 residues. J gave up 6 bases and V 4 bases, and 2 bases lay outside the gene matches. Germline V lookup: CDR1 ENHRY, CDR2 SYGVKD. CDR3 sequence reads: CAISAGTDEKLFF. The CDR3 bases are TGTGCCATCAGTGCGGGGACAGATGAAAAACTGTTTTTT.